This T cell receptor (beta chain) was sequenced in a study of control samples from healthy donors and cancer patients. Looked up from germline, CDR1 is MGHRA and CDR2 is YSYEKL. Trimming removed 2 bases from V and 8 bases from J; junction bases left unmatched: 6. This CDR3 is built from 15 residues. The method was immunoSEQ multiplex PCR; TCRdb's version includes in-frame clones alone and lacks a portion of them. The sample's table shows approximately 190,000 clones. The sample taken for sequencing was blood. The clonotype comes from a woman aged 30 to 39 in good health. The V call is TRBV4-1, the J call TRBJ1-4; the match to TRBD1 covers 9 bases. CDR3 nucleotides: TGCGCCAGCAGCCAAAAACAGGGGGCCGGGGAAAAACTGTTTTTT. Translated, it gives CASSQKQGAGEKLFF.